In its sample, the clone carrying this TCR beta chain was seen once. Its antigen is undetermined. The V gene's germline CDR1 is SGHTA and CDR2 FQGNSA. This CDR3 spans 13 amino acids. Trimming pared 5 bases from V and 4 bases from J, leaving 9 bases between. PCR used 60 Vbeta primers and 13 Jbeta primers. Libraries were prepared by immunoSEQ multiplex PCR; TCRdb keeps only in-frame clonotypes and omits some of them. The top ten clones hold over 3.5% of a sample with around 170,000 clones, around 85% of them seen once. The data stem from a study of cytomegalovirus exposure and HLA in healthy donors. Study findings and constraints: There were 150 or so TCR beta chains listed as cytomegalovirus-associated.

This TCR was recovered from a man aged 50-60 years in good health and CMV-seronegative. Sequencing used PBMCs. The chain joins TRBV7-2 to TRBJ1-5; D is unclear. CDR3 in amino acids: CASSPRTNQPQHF. CDR3 sequence (DNA): TGTGCCAGCAGCCCAAGGACTAATCAGCCCCAGCATTTT.